Following are 4 T cell receptor beta chains from one sample sequenced in a study of regulatory dendritic cells for organ transplantation. Assay used: immunoSEQ multiplex PCR; TCRdb lists only in-frame clones, some missing. The profile shows under 50,000 clones, around nine tenths of them singletons. Source material: naive CD8+ T cells from blood. The sample's subset: CD45RA+ naive T cells. The source is a human donor in good health.

This chain links TRBV9 with TRBJ2-3, with TRBD2 matching 7 bases. CDR3 length equals 15 residues. J lost 4 bases, V lost 5 bases, and 10 bases had no gene match. Germline loops: CDR1 SGDLS, CDR2 YYNGEE. As DNA, the CDR3 is TGTGCCAGCAGTTACGCGGGACTAACCTCAGATACGCAGTATTTT. The encoded protein is CASSYAGLTSDTQYF. The complete variable domain, with remaining parts taken from reference TRBV9 and TRBJ2-3, reads DSGVTQTPKHLITATGQRVTLRCSPRSGDLSVYWYQQSLDQGLQFLIQYYNGEERAKGNILERFSAQQFPDLHSELNLSSLELGDSALYFCASSYAGLTSDTQYFGPGTRLTVL.

This clone was observed once. V is TRBV2 and J is TRBJ1-2, with D hard to call. The germline V gene encodes CDR1 SNHLY and CDR2 FYNNEI. The CDR3 is made up of 13 amino acids. Trimming stripped 8 bases from V and 8 bases from J, with 18 bases between. The DNA of the CDR3 is TGTGCCAGCCCATCCGGGCCCCCAGAAGGCTACACCTTC. Its protein product is CASPSGPPEGYTF.

The CDR3: CASSVFERQGEYSPLHF. For the CDR3, the DNA is TGTGCCAGCAGTGTCTTCGAACGACAGGGAGAGTATTCACCCCTCCACTTT. The chain is built from TRBV6-4 and TRBJ1-6; 7 nucleotides match TRBD1. Germline CDR1 is MRHNA and CDR2 is SNTAGT. The CDR3 runs 17 residues. V lost 4 bases, J lost 8 bases, and 14 bases stayed unmatched.

The V call is TRBV28, the J call TRBJ2-7; TRBD1 matches 12 bases. V lost 4 bases and J lost 4; bases outside the gene matches: 8. CDR3 length: 16 residues. CDR1 is MDHEN and CDR2 is SYDVKM in the germline V gene. This CDR3 is CASSSSWDRGRYEQYF. The DNA for the CDR3 is TGTGCCAGCAGTTCCTCTTGGGACAGGGGGCGTTACGAGCAGTACTTC.